The next 23 T cell receptor beta chains were all read from a single sample in a study of blood T cell repertoires in COVID-19. Profiled with immunoSEQ multiplex PCR; TCRdb holds only in-frame clones, not every one. The sample lists more than 150,000 clones; about 87% were seen once. Sequences were obtained from peripheral blood. All receptors derive from a man aged 40-49 years with active or convalescent COVID-19.

The chain has TRBV6-5 and TRBJ2-5; no clear D gene. V was shortened by 2 bases and J by 5 bases, with 3 bases between the two germline ends. The CDR3 is 11 residues long. Per germline, CDR1 MNHEY and CDR2 SVGAGI. Written as DNA, the CDR3 is TGTGCCAGCAGTTACCGGGAGACCCAGTACTTC. Amino acids: CASSYRETQYF.

Here the CDR3 reads CASSLQAGGRETQYF. The CDR3 DNA reads TGTGCCAGCAGCTTACAAGCGGGGGGGCGGGAGACCCAGTACTTC. The V and J genes are TRBV11-2 and TRBJ2-5; TRBD2 matches at 10 bases. V lost 2 bases and J lost 5; bases outside the gene matches: 5. This CDR3 region has 15 residues. CDR1 and CDR2 from the germline V gene are SGHAT and FQNNGV.

The chain is built from TRBV12-5 and TRBJ2-4; D gene uncertain. From germline, CDR1 is LGHNT and CDR2 FRNRAP. The CDR3 has 17 residues. Trimming took 4 bases from V and 0 from J, leaving 16 bases between them. The CDR3 here is CASGSRGSGLAKNIQYF. The CDR3 nucleotides read TGTGCTAGTGGTTCCCGCGGCTCTGGCCTAGCCAAAAACATTCAGTACTTC. Full variable domain (remainder filled in from reference TRBV12-5 and TRBJ2-4): DARVTQTPRHKVTEMGQEVTMRCQPILGHNTVFWYRQTMMQGLELLAYFRNRAPLDDSGMPKDRFSAEMPDATLATLKIQPSEPRDSAVYFCASGSRGSGLAKNIQYFGAGTRLSVL.

V usage is TRBV2 and J usage is TRBJ1-6; TRBD1 might be the D (5 bases). V lost 7 bases to trimming and J lost 10 bases, with 14 bases between them. The CDR3 covers 13 residues. Per the germline V gene, CDR1 is SNHLY and CDR2 is FYNNEI. The CDR3 region is CASTVREGSPLHF. CDR3 DNA sequence: TGTGCCAGCACCGTCAGGGAGGGCTCACCCCTCCACTTT.

This chain links TRBV7-2 with TRBJ1-1; the D gene is possibly TRBD1 (5 bases). This CDR3 spans 13 amino acids. Germline lookup yields CDR1 SGHTA and CDR2 FQGNSA. Trimming pared 3 bases from V and 5 bases from J, leaving 10 bases between. The CDR3 region is CASSFWGGTEAFF. The DNA of the CDR3 is TGTGCCAGCAGCTTTTGGGGGGGAACTGAAGCTTTCTTT.

J is TRBJ2-3 and V is TRBV30; 7 bases are a match to TRBD2. The CDR3 totals 15 residues. Per the germline V gene, CDR1 is GTSNPN and CDR2 is SVGIG (reference sequence). The junction had 7 bases not matched to a gene; V was cut back by 2 bases and J by 2 bases. The CDR3 DNA follows: TGTGCCTGGAGTTTAGGGAGGGCCACCACAGATACGCAGTATTTT. Translating gives CAWSLGRATTDTQYF.

The chain couples TRBV30 to TRBJ2-1; 9 nucleotides agree with TRBD2. CDR3 length: 12 amino acids. CDR1 is GTSNPN and CDR2 is SVGIG in the germline V gene (reference sequence). V shed 3 bases, J shed 9 bases, and the junction held 3 bases outside the gene matches. For the CDR3, the DNA is TGTGCCTGGAGGCTGACTAGCGGTGAGCAGTTCTTC. Amino acids: CAWRLTSGEQFF.

The chain recombines TRBV5-4 with TRBJ2-3, with TRBD2 matching 7 bases. Germline V CDR1 and CDR2: SGHNT, YYREEE (reference sequence). J gave up 4 bases and V 0 bases, and 8 bases lay outside the gene matches. CDR3 length: 16 residues. DNA for the CDR3: TGTGCCAGCAGCTTGGGACCGACTAGCATATCAGATACGCAGTATTTT. Translating gives CASSLGPTSISDTQYF. Complete variable domain (other parts from reference TRBV5-4 and TRBJ2-3): ETGVTQSPTHLIKTRGQQVTLRCSSQSGHNTVSWYQQALGQGPQFIFQYYREEENGRGNFPPRFSGLQFPNYSSELNVNALELDDSALYLCASSLGPTSISDTQYFGPGTRLTVL.

This clone is a singleton in its sample. V is TRBV11-2 and J is TRBJ1-3; D ambiguous. The germline V gene encodes CDR1 SGHAT and CDR2 FQNNGV. The CDR3 is made up of 16 amino acids. Trimming took 1 base from V and 0 from J, leaving 10 bases between them. The DNA for the CDR3 is TGTGCCAGCAGCTTAGCGGCGGGTTCCTCTGGAAACACCATATATTTT. Translated, it gives CASSLAAGSSGNTIYF.

This chain uses TRBV30 with TRBJ1-1; D uncertain. The V end lost 3 bases, the J end lost 1 base, and 15 bases lay between the germline ends. This CDR3 spans 15 amino acids. Germline CDR1 reads GTSNPN; CDR2 reads SVGIG (reference sequence). DNA of the CDR3: TGTGCCTGGAGCCTTGGAGCGGAGAGGAACACTGAAGCTTTCTTT. It encodes CAWSLGAERNTEAFF.

This clone showed up just once. The chain is built from TRBV12-3 or TRBV12-4 and TRBJ1-2; the D gene is possibly TRBD1 (5 bases). This CDR3 is built from 12 residues. Trimming took 2 bases from V and 8 from J, leaving 9 bases between them. The chain's CDR3 is CASSLTGNGYTF. CDR3 nucleotide sequence: TGTGCCAGCAGTTTAACAGGAAACGGCTACACCTTC.

The CDR3, as DNA: TGTGCCACTCGAAAACAGGAAACGGGCGAGCAGTACTTC. It encodes CATRKQETGEQYF. The J gene is TRBJ2-7, the V gene TRBV12-3 or TRBV12-4; a weak D match, TRBD1 (5 bases). Trimming cost V 10 bases and J 6 bases, with 19 bases left between them. This CDR3 is 13 amino acids long.

V gene TRBV5-4 combines with J gene TRBJ2-3; the match to TRBD1 covers 7 bases. V dropped 4 bases and J dropped 2; count of bases not matched to a gene: 4. Per the germline V gene, CDR1 is SGHNT and CDR2 is YYREEE (reference sequence). The CDR3 is 14 amino acids. CDR3 region: CASSKDRFTDTQYF. CDR3 DNA: TGTGCCAGCAGCAAGGACAGGTTCACAGATACGCAGTATTTT.

The rearrangement links TRBV2 to TRBJ1-1; the match to TRBD1 covers 8 bases. Germline CDR1 is SNHLY and CDR2 is FYNNEI. The J segment lost 0 bases and the V segment lost 6 bases, leaving 0 bases of the junction unmatched. The CDR3 contains 13 residues. In DNA form, the CDR3 reads TGTGCCAGCAGGGGACAGGTGAACACTGAAGCTTTCTTT. It codes for CASRGQVNTEAFF.

The chain uses TRBV6-2 or TRBV6-3 and TRBJ2-7; the match to TRBD1 covers 12 bases. The germline V gene has CDR1 MNHEY and CDR2 SVGEGT. The CDR3 totals 15 residues. V lost 6 bases and J lost 4; bases outside the gene matches: 7. The CDR3 protein is CASSVGGQGAYEQYF. CDR3 in DNA: TGTGCCAGCAGCGTCGGGGGACAGGGGGCTTACGAGCAGTACTTC.

This chain uses TRBV28 with TRBJ1-6; D is undetermined. Per the germline V gene, CDR1 is MDHEN and CDR2 is SYDVKM. The CDR3 sequence is 14 residues long. The ends were cut back, 2 bases at V and 11 bases at J, with 13 bases in the middle. The CDR3 reads CASSLRRLRTPLHF. CDR3 bases: TGTGCCAGCAGTTTAAGGCGACTCCGTACACCCCTCCACTTT.

This rearrangement joins TRBV7-2 to TRBJ2-1; TRBD1 matches at 12 bases. Germline V gives CDR1 SGHTA, CDR2 FQGNSA. CDR3 size: 15 residues. Losses at the gene ends were 4 bases for V and 9 bases for J; bases not matched to a gene: 7. In nucleotides, the CDR3 is TGTGCCAGCAGCTCCCGGGACAGGGGGCGTGTTGAGCAGTTCTTC. This encodes CASSSRDRGRVEQFF.

The CDR3 protein is CASSYGLEADTQYF. CDR3 nucleotides: TGTGCCAGCAGTTATGGACTAGAGGCAGATACGCAGTATTTT. This chain joins TRBV5-6 and TRBJ2-3; TRBD2 agrees at 7 bases. V was pared by 5 bases and J by 4 bases, with 7 bases of the junction left unmatched. CDR3 length equals 14 residues. Looked up from germline, CDR1 is SGHDT and CDR2 is YYEEEE.

The sample holds one count of this clone. This chain links TRBV27 with TRBJ1-2, with 10 bases aligning to TRBD1. Germline-derived CDR1 and CDR2 are MNHEY and SMNVEV (reference sequence). The CDR3 runs to 15 residues. V lost 10 bases, J lost 1 base, and 9 bases stayed unmatched. The CDR3 sequence: CATMPRDRGNYGYTF. In DNA, the CDR3 is TGTGCCACCATGCCTCGGGACAGGGGTAACTATGGCTACACCTTC.

The V and J genes are TRBV6-1 and TRBJ1-2; 9 bases line up with TRBD1. The V segment lost 2 bases and the J segment 6 bases; nucleotides outside the gene matches: 10. The CDR3 totals 16 residues. Germline V CDR1 and CDR2: MNHNS, SASEGT. The DNA for the CDR3 is TGTGCCAGCAGTGAACGCATAGGAGACAGGGGGAATGGCTACACCTTC. Protein product: CASSERIGDRGNGYTF.

This chain connects TRBV6-6 to TRBJ2-1; D call uncertain. Looked up from germline, CDR1 is MNHNY and CDR2 is SVGAGI (reference sequence). V was trimmed by 2 bases and J by 0 bases, leaving 5 bases between them. This CDR3 contains 14 residues. The CDR3 bases are TGTGCCAGCAGTTACCGCGACTCCTACAATGAGCAGTTCTTC. It encodes CASSYRDSYNEQFF.

The chain uses TRBV24-1 and TRBJ1-5; D is possibly TRBD1 (6 bases). Trimming left V 4 bases short and J 2 bases short, with 11 bases between. Germline V gene data show CDR1 as KGHDR and CDR2 as SFDVKD. The CDR3 is made up of 15 amino acids. The CDR3 reads CATSDRTDRNQPQHF. CDR3 nucleotides: TGTGCCACCAGTGACAGGACAGACCGCAATCAGCCCCAGCATTTT.

The chain is built from TRBV19 and TRBJ1-2; 8 bases map to TRBD1. Trimming cost V 6 bases and J 4 bases; bases outside gene matches: 10. CDR1 LNHDA and CDR2 SQIVND come from the germline V gene (reference sequence). The CDR3 has 15 amino acids. The CDR3 DNA is TGTGCCAGTAGCCCAGGGACAGGAAGAAGCTATGGCTACACCTTC. Amino acid sequence: CASSPGTGRSYGYTF. The full variable domain, rest sourced from reference TRBV19 and TRBJ1-2, is DGGITQSPKYLFRKEGQNVTLSCEQNLNHDAMYWYRQDPGQGLRLIYYSQIVNDFQKGDIAEGYSVSREKKESFPLTVTSAQKNPTAFYLCASSPGTGRSYGYTFGSGTRLTVV.